Listed here is a single TCR beta chain. Antigen unknown. These data originate in a study of early T cells in non-severe SARS-CoV-2 infection. Study overall: The chains were unpaired, and the sequenced material was bulk RNA from unsorted whole blood.

Unique molecular identifier tags were affixed to discrete cDNA molecules. Using its own MiXCR run on the 5' RACE reads, TCRdb lists one record per CDR3 protein. The sample holds 85,000 to 100,000 distinct CDR3 sequences; roughly 15% are singletons and the top ten take 4.5% to 6.5%. Overall study results and limits: A preference for anti-spike CD8 responses marked VDJdb matching, which missed private and CD4 specificities.

Sequenced here: whole blood, sampled at baseline. The sequence came from an adult who was a healthcare worker with PCR-confirmed SARS-CoV-2 infection or an uninfected control (not recorded which).

CDR3: CASSPAGGASTDTQYF. The CDR3 nucleotides are TGTGCCAGCAGCCCCGCTGGCGGAGCTAGCACAGATACGCAGTATTTT. The chain joins TRBV11-2 to TRBJ2-3; D uncertain. The CDR3 runs 16 residues. Trimming shortened V by 5 bases and J by 0 bases, and 15 bases separated the two germline ends. The germline gives CDR1 SGHAT, CDR2 FQNNGV.